This T cell receptor beta chain originates from a study of control samples from healthy donors and cancer patients. J gave up 4 bases and V 6 bases, and 9 bases lay outside the gene matches. The CDR3 totals 16 residues. The germline V gene encodes CDR1 SGHTA and CDR2 FQGNSA. This clone appeared a few times. Clones were read by immunoSEQ multiplex PCR, and TCRdb kept only the in-frame ones, dropping some. This sample yields tens of thousands of clones, of which about 79% are seen a single time; roughly 10% belongs to the top ten. The gene calls are TRBV7-2 and TRBJ2-1, with 10 bases aligning to TRBD2. Sequenced material: PBMCs. The clonotype was recovered from a man aged 60 to 75 with head and neck cancer. In DNA form, the CDR3 reads TGTGCCAGCAGTTCCAGCGGGAGGGCCTGGTACAATGAGCAGTTCTTC. Amino acids: CASSSSGRAWYNEQFF.